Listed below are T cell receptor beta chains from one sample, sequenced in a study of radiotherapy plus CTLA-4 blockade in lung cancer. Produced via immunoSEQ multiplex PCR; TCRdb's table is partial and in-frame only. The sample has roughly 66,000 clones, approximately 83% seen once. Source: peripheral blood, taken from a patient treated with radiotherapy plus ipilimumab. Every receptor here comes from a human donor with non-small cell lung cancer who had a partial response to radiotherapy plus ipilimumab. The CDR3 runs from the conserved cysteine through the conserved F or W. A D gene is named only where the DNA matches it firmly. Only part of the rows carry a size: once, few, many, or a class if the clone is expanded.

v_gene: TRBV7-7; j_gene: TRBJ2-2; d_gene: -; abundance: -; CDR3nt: TGTGCCAGCAGCTTAGCGGGCGCGAACACCGGGGAGCTGTTTTTT; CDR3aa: CASSLAGANTGELFF
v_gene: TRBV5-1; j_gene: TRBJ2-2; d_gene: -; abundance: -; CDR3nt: TGCGCCAGCAGCTTGGGGGCAGCGGACACCGGGGAGCTGTTTTTT; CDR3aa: CASSLGAADTGELFF
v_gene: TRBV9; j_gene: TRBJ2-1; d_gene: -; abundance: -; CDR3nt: TGTGCCAGCAGCGTAGCCCCAGGGAAGGTCGACAATGAGCAGTTCTTC; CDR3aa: CASSVAPGKVDNEQFF
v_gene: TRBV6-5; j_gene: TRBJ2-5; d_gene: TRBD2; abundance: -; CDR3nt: TGTGCCAGCAGCCTCGCGGGAGAAGGTTCAGAGACCCAGTACTTC; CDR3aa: CASSLAGEGSETQYF
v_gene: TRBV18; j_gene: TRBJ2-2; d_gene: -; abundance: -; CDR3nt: TGTGCCAGCTCACCTGTGCGGAGCGGAGGGAACACCGGGGAGCTGTTTTTT; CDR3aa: CASSPVRSGGNTGELFF
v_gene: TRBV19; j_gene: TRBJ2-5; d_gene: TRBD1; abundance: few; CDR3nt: TGTGCCAGTAGCCCACCCGGACAGGGGGCTAGGGAGACCCAGTACTTC; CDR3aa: CASSPPGQGARETQYF
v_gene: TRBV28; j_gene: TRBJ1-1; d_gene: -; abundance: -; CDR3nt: TGTGCCAGCAGTTCCCCGGGGGAGAACACTGAAGCTTTCTTT; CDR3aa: CASSSPGENTEAFF
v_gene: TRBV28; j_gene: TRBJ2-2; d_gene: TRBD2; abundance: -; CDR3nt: TGTGCCAGCAGGGTTAGCGGGAGGAGCACCGGGGAGCTGTTTTTT; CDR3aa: CASRVSGRSTGELFF
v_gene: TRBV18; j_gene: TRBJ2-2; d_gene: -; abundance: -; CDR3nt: TGTGCCACCCTTCCCCAGGGTAGAGTGGCCGGGGAGCTGTTTTTT; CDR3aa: CATLPQGRVAGELFF
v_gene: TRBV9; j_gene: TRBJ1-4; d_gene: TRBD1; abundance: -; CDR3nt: TGTGCCAGCAGCAGGACGAGACAGGGGAGGGAAAAACTGTTTTTT; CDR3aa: CASSRTRQGREKLFF
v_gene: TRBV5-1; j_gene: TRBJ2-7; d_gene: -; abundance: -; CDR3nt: TGCGCCAGCAGCCAGGGACTCCTCTCCTACGAGCAGTACTTC; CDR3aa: CASSQGLLSYEQYF
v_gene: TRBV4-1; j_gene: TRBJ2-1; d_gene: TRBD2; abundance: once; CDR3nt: TGCGCCAGCAGTCGTAGCGGGAGTGAGTACAATGAGCAGTTCTTC; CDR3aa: CASSRSGSEYNEQFF
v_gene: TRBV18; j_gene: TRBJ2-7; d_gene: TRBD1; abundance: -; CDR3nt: TGTGCCAGCTCCCCACCGCCGGGACAGGGTCTCGACGAGCAGTACTTC; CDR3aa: CASSPPPGQGLDEQYF
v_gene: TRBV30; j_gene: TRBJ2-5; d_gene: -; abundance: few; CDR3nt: TGTGCCTGGAGTACGGGGAGCGGGCAGTACCAAGAGACCCAGTACTTC; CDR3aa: CAWSTGSGQYQETQYF
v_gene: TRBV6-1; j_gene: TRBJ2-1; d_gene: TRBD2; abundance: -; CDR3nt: TGTGCCAGCACCACGGGACTAGCGTATTACAATGAGCAGTTCTTC; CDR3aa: CASTTGLAYYNEQFF
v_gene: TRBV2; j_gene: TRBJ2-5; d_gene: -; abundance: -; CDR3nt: TGTGCCAGCAAGGCTAGCACAACCCAAGAGACCCAGTACTTC; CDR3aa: CASKASTTQETQYF
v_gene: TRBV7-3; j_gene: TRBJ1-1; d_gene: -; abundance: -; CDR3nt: TGTGCCAGCAGTTTAATGGGGGAGGGCACTGAAGCTTTCTTT; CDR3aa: CASSLMGEGTEAFF
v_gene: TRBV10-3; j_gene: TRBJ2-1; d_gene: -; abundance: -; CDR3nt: TGTGCCATCACCGTGGACACGAGCTCCTACAATGAGCAGTTCTTC; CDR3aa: CAITVDTSSYNEQFF
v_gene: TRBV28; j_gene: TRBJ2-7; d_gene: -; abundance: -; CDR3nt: TGTGCCAGCGGTTCCCTTGCGCATACCTACGAGCAGTACTTC; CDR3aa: CASGSLAHTYEQYF
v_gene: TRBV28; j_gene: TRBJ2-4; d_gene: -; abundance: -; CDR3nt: TGTGCCAGCAGTTTAGCAGGGGCAAACATTCAGTACTTC; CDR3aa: CASSLAGANIQYF
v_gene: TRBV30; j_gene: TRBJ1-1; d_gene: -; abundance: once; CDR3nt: TGTGCCTGGACCCCTCAGGGCACTGAAGCTTTCTTT; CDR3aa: CAWTPQGTEAFF
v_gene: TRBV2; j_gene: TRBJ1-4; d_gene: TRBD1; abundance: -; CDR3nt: TGTGCCAGCAGCGGACAGGGGTTAGGAGAAAAACTGTTTTTT; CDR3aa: CASSGQGLGEKLFF
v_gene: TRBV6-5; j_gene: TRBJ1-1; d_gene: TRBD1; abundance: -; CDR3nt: TGTGCCAGCAGTCGCAATGACAGGGGTCCCACTGAAGCTTTCTTT; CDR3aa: CASSRNDRGPTEAFF
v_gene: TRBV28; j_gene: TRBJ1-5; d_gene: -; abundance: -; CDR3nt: TGTGCCAGCAGTACCCGGGGGATTGGGAGTCATCAGCCCCAGCATTTT; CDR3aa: CASSTRGIGSHQPQHF
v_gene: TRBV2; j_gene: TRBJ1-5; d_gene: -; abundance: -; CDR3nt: TGTGCCAGCAGTGAAGAGGGGGGGAAGGGTCAGCCCCAGCATTTT; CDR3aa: CASSEEGGKGQPQHF
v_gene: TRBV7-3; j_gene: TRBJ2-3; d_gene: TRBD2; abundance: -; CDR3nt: TGTGCCAGCAGCTTCCTGTTGTCTAGCGGAGAGGACGGTACGCAGTATTTT; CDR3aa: CASSFLLSSGEDGTQYF
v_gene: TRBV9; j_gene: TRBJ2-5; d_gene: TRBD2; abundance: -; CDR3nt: TGTGCCAGCAGCGCCACTAGCGGGAGTGGGGAGACCCAGTACTTC; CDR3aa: CASSATSGSGETQYF
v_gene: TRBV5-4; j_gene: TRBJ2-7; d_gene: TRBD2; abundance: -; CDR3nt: TGTGCCAGCAGCTCCAGGACTAGCGGGAGGGCCAGGTACGAGCAGTACTTC; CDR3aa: CASSSRTSGRARYEQYF
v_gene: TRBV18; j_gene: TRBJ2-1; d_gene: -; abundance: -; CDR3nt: TGTGCCAGCTCACTACTAGAACCGCACTACAATGAGCAGTTCTTC; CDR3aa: CASSLLEPHYNEQFF
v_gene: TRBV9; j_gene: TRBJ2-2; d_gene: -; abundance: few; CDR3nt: TGTGCCAGCAGCGTACAGGGGACGACCGGGGAGCTGTTTTTT; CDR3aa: CASSVQGTTGELFF
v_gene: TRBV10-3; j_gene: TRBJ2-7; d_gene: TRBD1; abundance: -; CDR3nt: TGTGCCATCAGACCAGACAGGGGAACTACCTACGAGCAGTACTTC; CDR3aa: CAIRPDRGTTYEQYF